This TCR beta chain was found in a study of OX40 agonist ivuxolimab in advanced cancers. The method was immunoSEQ multiplex PCR; TCRdb's version includes in-frame clones alone and lacks a portion of them. The repertoire holds under 90,000 clones, with approximately 89% as singletons. Study results and caveats: Among the least clonally expanded were partial responders at 0.1-3.0 mg/kg.

Comment on this clone: No antigen is known for it.

The ends lost 2 bases at V and 9 bases at J; junction bases unmatched: 14. Germline loops: CDR1 SGHDT, CDR2 YYEEEE. The CDR3 has 16 residues. This sequence joins TRBV5-6 and TRBJ2-1, with 7 bases fitting TRBD1. This sample comprised CD4+ or CD8+ T cells sorted from blood, obtained in a trial of the OX40 agonist ivuxolimab. This receptor was taken from an adult with an advanced solid tumor such as melanoma, head and neck, liver or kidney cancer. This CDR3 is CASSFNMGQFQGEQFF. The CDR3 DNA follows: TGTGCCAGCAGCTTTAACATGGGACAGTTCCAAGGTGAGCAGTTCTTC.